This T cell receptor beta chain originates from a study of blood T cell repertoires in COVID-19. Clones were sequenced by immunoSEQ multiplex PCR, and TCRdb holds only the in-frame ones, with some missing. This sample yields fewer than 60,000 clones, of which more than 80% are seen a single time; approximately 6.5% belongs to the top ten. The CDR3 is 14 amino acids. CDR1 LNHDA and CDR2 SQIVND come from the germline V gene (reference sequence). J lost 8 bases, V lost 4 bases, and 9 bases had no gene match. The sequencing input was peripheral blood. This TCR was sampled from a man between 60 and 75 years old with acute or convalescent COVID-19. V usage is TRBV19 and J usage is TRBJ1-2, with 8 bases fitting TRBD1. The CDR3 protein is CASSTLGQGYGYTF. In nucleotides, the CDR3 is TGTGCCAGTAGTACCTTAGGACAGGGTTACGGCTACACCTTC.